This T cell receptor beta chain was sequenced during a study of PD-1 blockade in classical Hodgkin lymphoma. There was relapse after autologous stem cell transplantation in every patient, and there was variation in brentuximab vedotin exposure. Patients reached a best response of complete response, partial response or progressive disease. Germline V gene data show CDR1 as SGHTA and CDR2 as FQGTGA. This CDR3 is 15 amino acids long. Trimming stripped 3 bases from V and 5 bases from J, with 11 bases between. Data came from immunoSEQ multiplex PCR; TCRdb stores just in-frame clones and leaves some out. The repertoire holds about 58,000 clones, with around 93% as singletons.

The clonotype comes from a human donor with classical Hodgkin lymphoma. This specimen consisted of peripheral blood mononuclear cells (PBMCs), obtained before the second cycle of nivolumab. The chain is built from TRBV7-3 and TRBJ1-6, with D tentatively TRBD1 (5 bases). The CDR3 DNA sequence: TGTGCCAGCAGCTTTACCGGGACGGATAATTCACCCCTCCACTTT. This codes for CASSFTGTDNSPLHF.